This T cell receptor (beta chain) was captured by sequencing in a study of Ad26.COV2.S vaccination and SARS-CoV-2 variants. Trimming took off 5 bases at V and 4 bases at J, with 14 bases between the two ends. The CDR3 has 15 residues. Germline V gene lookup returns CDR1 SGHTA and CDR2 FQGNSA. Of note for this clone: Its antigen remains unknown.

Assay used: immunoSEQ multiplex PCR; TCRdb lists only in-frame clones, some missing. Here the sample spans approximately 400,000 clones, 70% to 90% being singletons. The study, taken as a whole, reports: After vaccination, substantial breadth of spike-specific CD8+ and CD4+ responses was reported. Placebo and vaccine recipients had non-spike TCR breadth that was similar.

Treatment meaning: around 19 received Ad26.COV2.S at low or high dose, single or two shots; a few received placebo; per-sample allocation not given. Sampling was performed 63 days after the first vaccine or placebo injection. Participants' vaccine, an Ad26 vector, delivered Wuhan-strain SARS-CoV-2 spike. This TCR derives from a person aged 18-65 years who received the Ad26.COV2.S COVID-19 vaccine or a placebo. The chain links TRBV7-2 to TRBJ1-4; D not resolved. The input for sequencing was peripheral blood, taken in a trial of Ad26.COV2.S vaccine versus placebo. DNA of the CDR3: TGTGCCAGCAGCGGCGGACGGACCATTAATGAAAAACTGTTTTTT. Its protein product is CASSGGRTINEKLFF.